Each of the 16 T cell receptor beta chains below was sequenced from the same sample in a study of blood T cell repertoires in COVID-19. Repertoires were generated with immunoSEQ multiplex PCR, while TCRdb's copy carries only in-frame clones and drops some. Of about 140,000 clones listed, under 85% were seen once; the top ten hold almost 6.5%. The sample comprised peripheral blood. The receptors originated from a human donor in a cohort sampled during active COVID-19.

The rearrangement joins TRBV29-1 to TRBJ1-1; maybe TRBD1 (6 bases). CDR3 length: 14 residues. Germline loops: CDR1 SQVTM, CDR2 ANQGSEA. V was trimmed by 7 bases and J by 1 base, leaving 16 bases between them. CDR3 protein: CSAARTATNTEAFF. As DNA, the CDR3 is TGCAGCGCCGCAAGGACAGCAACGAACACTGAAGCTTTCTTT. The full variable domain, its missing parts supplied by reference TRBV29-1 and TRBJ1-1, is SAVISQKPSRDICQRGTSLTIQCQVDSQVTMMFWYRQQPGQSLTLIATANQGSEATYESGFVIDKFPISRPNLTFSTLTVSNMSPEDSSIYLCSAARTATNTEAFFGQGTRLTVV.

The CDR3: CASRQGQAPHYGYTF. The CDR3, as DNA: TGTGCCAGCAGACAAGGACAGGCGCCACACTATGGCTACACCTTC. The chain employs TRBV27 and TRBJ1-2, with 7 bases aligning to TRBD1. The V gene end was trimmed by 6 bases and the J gene end by 3 bases; junction bases not matched to a gene: 10. CDR1 MNHEY and CDR2 SMNVEV come from the germline V gene (reference sequence). This CDR3 comprises 15 residues.

The chain has TRBV4-1 and TRBJ2-3, with 10 bases matching TRBD2. V shed 1 base and J 6 bases; nucleotides not matched to a gene: 13. This CDR3 comprises 18 residues. Germline values: CDR1 MGHRA, CDR2 YSYEKL. The CDR3 bases are TGCGCCAGCAGCCAAGGGTCTAGCGGGGGCTCTCTGTCGGATACGCAGTATTTT. It translates to CASSQGSSGGSLSDTQYF.

This clone appeared once. The CDR3 DNA follows: TGCACCAGCAGCCAAGTCCCAGCGGGGGGGCGTCTCACCGGGGAGCTGTTTTTT. This codes for CTSSQVPAGGRLTGELFF. This chain uses TRBV1 with TRBJ2-2; TRBD2 reflects the table's D call only, with no check against the DNA. TRBV1 is noted as a pseudogene. The CDR3 is 18 residues long.

J is TRBJ2-5 and V is TRBV7-3; a weak D match, TRBD2 (6 bases). CDR1 is SGHTA, CDR2 FQGTGA, per germline. This CDR3 is 14 amino acids long. Trimming took off 3 bases at V and 2 bases at J, with 10 bases between the two ends. CDR3 bases: TGTGCCAGCAGCTTCACCCGGGGGCAAGAGACCCAGTACTTC. As protein: CASSFTRGQETQYF.

The chain has TRBV18 and TRBJ2-7; no firm D call. CDR1 KGHSH and CDR2 LQKENI come from the germline V gene. The ends were cut back, 2 bases at V and 5 bases at J, with 10 bases in the middle. The CDR3 contains 13 residues. The CDR3 protein is CASSPSWADEQYF. CDR3 bases: TGTGCCAGCTCACCATCCTGGGCCGACGAGCAGTACTTC.

The chain combines TRBV4-3 with TRBJ2-3, with D possibly being TRBD2 (5 bases). Looked up from germline, CDR1 is LGHNA and CDR2 is YSLEER. Trimming left V 0 bases short and J 1 base short, with 8 bases between. CDR3 size: 15 residues. DNA for the CDR3: TGCGCCAGCAGCCAAGACAGCGGTCGCACAGATACGCAGTATTTT. Its translation is CASSQDSGRTDTQYF.

The V call is TRBV11-1, the J call TRBJ2-5; 9 nucleotides match TRBD2. Per germline, CDR1 SGHAT and CDR2 FQDESV (reference sequence). This CDR3 has 13 amino acids. Trimming removed 3 bases from V and 5 bases from J; junction bases left unmatched: 1. Here the CDR3 reads CASSFLAGETQYF. CDR3 bases: TGTGCCAGCAGCTTTCTAGCGGGGGAGACCCAGTACTTC.

This chain joins TRBV2 and TRBJ1-4; 11 nucleotides match TRBD1. V lost 7 bases and J lost 6; bases outside the gene matches: 7. Germline loops: CDR1 SNHLY, CDR2 FYNNEI. The CDR3 runs to 15 residues. The CDR3, as DNA: TGTGCCAGCACTCGGGACAGGGGGAATGATGAAAAACTGTTTTTT. It codes for CASTRDRGNDEKLFF.

The genes are TRBV28 and TRBJ2-7; 7 bases fit TRBD1. The trim removed 5 bases at V and 5 bases at J, leaving 9 bases unmatched. The CDR3 runs 14 residues. Germline lookup yields CDR1 MDHEN and CDR2 SYDVKM. CDR3 amino acids: CASSVTGMNHEQYF. The CDR3 bases are TGTGCCAGCAGTGTGACAGGGATGAATCACGAGCAGTACTTC.

The chain links TRBV9 to TRBJ1-1; 7 bases fit TRBD1. Per the germline V gene, CDR1 is SGDLS and CDR2 is YYNGEE. Germline trimming cut 4 bases from V and 1 base from J; bases unmatched to any gene: 7. The CDR3 runs 15 residues. The CDR3 protein is CASSPQNRGNTEAFF. The DNA of the CDR3 is TGTGCCAGCAGCCCACAAAACAGGGGGAACACTGAAGCTTTCTTT.

The chain employs TRBV18 and TRBJ1-6, with D uncertain. The CDR3 consists of 16 residues. Between the trimmed V and J ends, which lost 0 bases and 9 bases, there was a span of 15 bases. CDR1 and CDR2 (germline): KGHSH, LQKENI. The CDR3 loop is CASSPPAGSLGSPLHF. DNA of the CDR3: TGTGCCAGCTCACCACCCGCCGGGTCCTTGGGTTCACCCCTCCACTTT.

The chain couples TRBV6-5 to TRBJ2-3, with 7 bases that match TRBD2. Germline V gene sequence: CDR1 MNHEY, CDR2 SVGAGI. The V segment lost 5 bases and the J segment 5 bases; nucleotides outside the gene matches: 10. The CDR3 is 15 residues long. CDR3 region: CASSPTLGGGDTQYF. Here the CDR3 DNA reads TGTGCCAGCAGTCCCACACTTGGCGGGGGAGATACGCAGTATTTT.

The CDR3 sequence is CASSPTGGGNSPLHF. The CDR3 DNA sequence: TGTGCCAGCAGCCCGACAGGAGGCGGTAATTCACCCCTCCACTTT. J is TRBJ1-6 and V is TRBV3-1 (or the pseudogene TRBV3-2), with D possibly matching TRBD1 (6 bases). The germline V gene has CDR1 LGHDT and CDR2 YNNKEL (reference sequence). This CDR3 spans 15 amino acids. The germline V and J ends were trimmed by 4 bases and 6 bases, with 13 bases remaining between them.

This clone was picked up a small number of times. The chain combines TRBV6-5 with TRBJ1-5, with TRBD1 matching 12 bases. In germline, CDR1 is MNHEY, CDR2 SVGAGI. The V segment lost 6 bases and the J segment 7 bases; nucleotides outside the gene matches: 7. CDR3 size: 15 residues. The CDR3 bases are TGTGCCAGCAGCCCCGGGACAGGGGGCGACCAGCCCCAGCATTTT. Its protein is CASSPGTGGDQPQHF.

This clone has more than one count but fewer than ten. The chain has TRBV9 and TRBJ1-2; 7 bases map to TRBD1. This CDR3 contains 17 residues. Unmatched junction bases numbered 9, after V lost 0 bases and J lost 1 base. Germline loops: CDR1 SGDLS, CDR2 YYNGEE. This CDR3 reads CASSVGRDRRNNYGYTF. The CDR3 coding sequence is TGTGCCAGCAGCGTAGGCCGGGACAGAAGAAATAACTATGGCTACACCTTC.